This T cell receptor (beta chain) emerged from a study of blood T cell repertoires in COVID-19. Study-wide background: Acute-phase and convalescent COVID-19 samples originated in the United States, Italy and Spain. PBMCs, B-cell-depleted T cells, or T cells were the source of the cDNA or gDNA that made up the material.

The V end lost 7 bases, the J end lost 6 bases, and 18 bases lay between the germline ends. The CDR3 loop spans 14 amino acids. Germline CDR1 reads SNHLY; CDR2 reads FYNNEI. In the original analysis: Researchers report that nucleated cell counts were estimated from reference gene primer amplification. Sequencing was performed with immunoSEQ multiplex PCR; in TCRdb, only in-frame clones are kept and a portion is missing. Clone size and the V and J calls come from that table; the DNA yielded D and trimming. The sample yields 130,000 to 150,000 clones, about four fifths seen once. The rearrangement joins TRBV2 to TRBJ1-1, with D perhaps matching TRBD1 (6 bases). The specimen was peripheral blood. This receptor was taken from an elderly woman in a cohort sampled during active or convalescent COVID-19. CDR3 protein: CASKVPGVGPEAFF. DNA of the CDR3: TGTGCCAGCAAGGTCCCAGGGGTTGGGCCTGAAGCTTTCTTT.